What follows are 16 T cell receptor beta chains derived from one specimen sequenced in a study of blood T cells in healthy people across ages (dated by TCRdb to about 2015). Library construction relied on 5' RACE. Instrument on record: Illumina HiSeq 2500. A second about 7 to 11 cycle PCR used a sample-barcoded 5' primer and a J-beta primer mix. TCRdb reprocessed the public reads (quality trimming at Q25 with fastp, clone calling with MiXCR) and kept in-frame beta chains. Entries that share a CDR3 protein sequence are merged under the most common genes and DNA. The sample profile shows 500,000 to 600,000 distinct CDR3 sequences; roughly a quarter of them were found once. The ten largest clones take up approximately 17% of the sample. The sample consisted of blood. These receptors all stem from a woman aged 70-85 years in good health.

Note on this clonotype: A junction boundary mismatches the germline segment, possibly from a read error. The chain employs TRBV20-1 and TRBJ2-3; a possible D gene is TRBD2 (5 bases). Germline loops: CDR1 DFQATT, CDR2 SNEGSKA (reference sequence). The CDR3 has 13 amino acids. This CDR3 reads CSDRRGGTDTQYF. In nucleotides, the CDR3 is TGCAGTGATAGACGGGGAGGCACAGATACGCAGTATTTT.

This chain connects TRBV7-8 to TRBJ2-3; TRBD2 matches at 8 bases. V gave up 3 bases and J gave up 6 bases; unmatched junction bases: 11. Germline V gene lookup returns CDR1 SGHVS and CDR2 FQNEAQ. The CDR3 spans 16 residues. This chain's CDR3 is CASSFTVGGGPDTQYF. In DNA, the CDR3 is TGTGCCAGCAGCTTTACGGTTGGCGGGGGGCCGGATACGCAGTATTTT.

The chain combines TRBV30 with TRBJ1-5; D possibly corresponds to TRBD1 (6 bases). Germline values: CDR1 GTSNPN, CDR2 SVGIG (reference sequence). The V end was cut by 6 bases, the J end by 7 bases, with 13 bases between. The CDR3 is 12 amino acids. This CDR3 is CACQKGVQPQHF. The DNA for the CDR3 is TGTGCCTGCCAAAAGGGGGTACAGCCCCAGCATTTT.

The table lists this clonotype with a few counts. The chain couples TRBV4-3 to TRBJ1-2; TRBD1 might be the D (5 bases). There are 14 residues in the CDR3. Trimming cost V 4 bases and J 4 bases, with 13 bases left between them. Germline values: CDR1 LGHNA, CDR2 YSLEER. Here the CDR3 reads CASSLKTECYGYTF. CDR3 DNA: TGCGCCAGCAGCCTTAAGACAGAGTGCTATGGCTACACCTTC.

This clonotype was counted only a few times. The gene calls are TRBV7-2 and TRBJ2-7; no definite D call. This CDR3 contains 14 residues. The V gene's germline CDR1 is SGHTA and CDR2 FQGNSA. V was cut by 1 base and J by 1 base, with 8 bases left in between. DNA for the CDR3: TGTGCCAGCAGCTTAGACAGCTATTCCTACGAGCAGTACTTC. This gives the protein CASSLDSYSYEQYF. The entire variable domain, with the rest obtained from reference TRBV7-2 and TRBJ2-7, is as follows: GAGVSQSPSNKVTEKGKDVELRCDPISGHTALYWYRQSLGQGLEFLIYFQGNSAPDKSGLPSDRFSAERTGGSVSTLTIQRTQQEDSAVYLCASSLDSYSYEQYFGPGTRLTVT.

The chain links TRBV5-1 to TRBJ1-5, with D possibly matching TRBD1 (5 bases). CDR1 is SGHRS, CDR2 YFSETQ, per germline. The V end lost 4 bases, the J end lost 5 bases, and 19 bases lay between the germline ends. The CDR3 is 16 amino acids. CDR3 in amino acids: CASSPQPAGLDQPQHF. As DNA, the CDR3 is TGCGCCAGCAGCCCCCAACCGGCGGGGCTCGATCAGCCCCAGCATTTT.

J is TRBJ2-4 and V is TRBV18; 8 bases line up with TRBD1. Looked up from germline, CDR1 is KGHSH and CDR2 is LQKENI. Trimming took 4 bases from V and 9 from J; bases not matched to a gene: 8. CDR3 length: 14 residues. The DNA of the CDR3 is TGTGCCAGCTCACTAAGCGGACAGGGAAGCATTCAGTACTTC. Its protein product is CASSLSGQGSIQYF.

This clonotype was seen only a few times. The V call is TRBV25-1, the J call TRBJ1-4; D call uncertain. The CDR3 runs 14 residues. V was trimmed by 2 bases and J by 2 bases, leaving 6 bases between them. Germline V gene data show CDR1 as MGHDK and CDR2 as SYGVNS. CDR3 sequence: CASSEPGTNEKLFF. The CDR3 region has the DNA TGTGCCAGCAGTGAACCCGGGACTAATGAAAAACTGTTTTTT.

In its sample, this clonotype was seen a few times. The J gene is TRBJ1-2, the V gene TRBV20-1; maybe TRBD1 (5 bases). The length of the CDR3 is 11 residues. The V gene's germline CDR1 is DFQATT and CDR2 SNEGSKA (reference sequence). The CDR3 reads CRPDSLYGYTF. CDR3 bases: TGCAGGCCCGACAGTCTCTATGGCTACACCTTC.

This sequence joins TRBV4-2 and TRBJ1-2; D uncertain. Trimming took off 1 base at V and 6 bases at J, with 15 bases between the two ends. The length of the CDR3 is 15 residues. Per germline, CDR1 LGHNA and CDR2 YNFKEQ. CDR3 sequence reads: CASSQVSGYMDGYTF. CDR3 nucleotide sequence: TGTGCCAGCAGCCAAGTGTCAGGATATATGGATGGCTACACCTTC.

The table lists this clonotype with many counts. As DNA, the CDR3 is TGCGCCAGGGACTACGAAAGGGTGACAATTTACAATGAGCAGTTCTTC. This encodes CARDYERVTIYNEQFF. The V and J genes are TRBV5-1 and TRBJ2-1; D is perhaps TRBD2 (6 bases). The CDR3 runs to 16 residues. Germline V gene data show CDR1 as SGHRS and CDR2 as YFSETQ. V lost 8 bases and J 4 bases, leaving 22 bases between the germline ends.

This clonotype has just a few counts. The chain couples TRBV5-1 to TRBJ2-3; D might be TRBD2 (5 bases). The CDR3 has 16 residues. From germline, CDR1 is SGHRS and CDR2 YFSETQ. V shed 5 bases and J shed 4 bases, with 20 bases lying between them. DNA for the CDR3: TGCGCCAGCAGGGATCGGGCTAGCCGTCGCGCAGATACGCAGTATTTT. It yields the protein CASRDRASRRADTQYF.

There are a few counts of this clonotype. V is TRBV11-3 and J is TRBJ1-2; D call uncertain. CDR3 length: 11 amino acids. Trimming stripped 8 bases from V and 4 bases from J, with 8 bases between. Germline assignment: CDR1 SGHNT and CDR2 YENEEA. CDR3 in DNA: TGTGCCAGCGGGGTGGGCTATGGCTACACCTTC. This sequence encodes CASGVGYGYTF.

V is TRBV5-1 and J is TRBJ2-7; D is ambiguous. The CDR3 contains 13 residues. The germline V and J ends were trimmed by 8 bases and 4 bases, with 16 bases remaining between them. From germline, CDR1 is SGHRS and CDR2 YFSETQ. The DNA for the CDR3 is TGCGCCAGTGGAGCCTTAAACCTATACGAGCAGTACTTC. Translating gives CASGALNLYEQYF.

This clonotype came up a few times. The chain carries TRBV28 and TRBJ2-4; weak D call: TRBD1 (5 bases). The V and J ends lost 8 bases and 3 bases respectively, with 17 bases between them. Per the germline V gene, CDR1 is MDHEN and CDR2 is SYDVKM. The CDR3 runs 15 residues. As DNA, the CDR3 is TGTGCCAGCGGGGCACGATGGCAAGGCAAAAACATTCAGTACTTC. This encodes CASGARWQGKNIQYF.

This clonotype was observed a few times. This sequence joins TRBV20-1 and TRBJ2-1; D call uncertain. The closer fit of TRBJ2-5 to the DNA end suggests the J call may be wrong. Per the germline V gene, CDR1 is DFQATT and CDR2 is SNEGSKA (reference sequence). The CDR3 covers 12 residues. The CDR3 region is CSARSPSETQYF. The CDR3 nucleotides read TGCAGTGCTAGAAGTCCCTCAGAGACCCAGTACTTC.